The 15 T cell receptor beta chains in this list originate from one sample, sequenced in a study of human T cells and chemical hapten exposure. Stated time point: patch test 1, 2 weeks after DPC sensitization. As to treatment: therapeutic diphenylcyclopropenone sensitization with weekly scalp DPC. TCRdb analysed the RACE reads with MiXCR anew, one entry per CDR3 protein. The top ten clones hold roughly 9.8% of a sample with tens of thousands of distinct CDR3 sequences, around 30% of them seen once. The starting material was whole blood, obtained in connection with sensitization to the hapten diphenylcyclopropenone (DPC). The receptors originated from a man in his forties with alopecia areata. Some clones in this sample may be carry-over from other donors' samples.

This clonotype occurred a few times. The genes are TRBV6-6 and TRBJ1-3; possibly TRBD1 for D (5 bases). This CDR3 has 15 amino acids. Trimming cost V 6 bases and J 1 base, with 13 bases left between them. From germline, CDR1 is MNHNY and CDR2 SVGAGI (reference sequence). CDR3 protein: CASSHGTSSGNTIYF. The CDR3 DNA reads as TGTGCCAGCAGCCATGGGACTTCATCTGGAAACACCATATATTTT.

The chain couples TRBV30 to TRBJ1-1; the D gene is possibly TRBD1 (6 bases). Germline-derived CDR1 and CDR2 are GTSNPN and SVGIG (reference sequence). The V end was cut by 5 bases, the J end by 3 bases, with 13 bases between. The CDR3 is made up of 13 amino acids. CDR3 in amino acids: CAWSEGTHTEAFF. The CDR3 nucleotides are TGTGCCTGGTCTGAGGGGACACACACTGAAGCTTTCTTT.

The sample holds a few counts of this clonotype. The V and J genes are TRBV28 and TRBJ2-4; 11 positions match TRBD1. The CDR3 totals 15 residues. Germline V gene sequence: CDR1 MDHEN, CDR2 SYDVKM. Trimming removed 6 bases from V and 10 bases from J; junction bases left unmatched: 11. This CDR3 is CASSPPGQGASIQYF. The CDR3 bases are TGTGCCAGCAGCCCGCCTGGACAGGGGGCGAGTATTCAGTACTTC.

This clonotype was found a few times. The chain carries TRBV28 and TRBJ2-3; D ambiguous. The V gene's germline CDR1 is MDHEN and CDR2 SYDVKM. The V end lost 8 bases, the J end lost 5 bases, and 11 bases lay between the germline ends. This CDR3 contains 12 residues. The CDR3 here is CASVSVRDTQYF. The DNA for the CDR3 is TGTGCCAGCGTCAGCGTCAGAGATACGCAGTATTTT.

This clonotype has just a few counts. At one end the junction does not follow the germline gene, possibly because of a read error. The genes are TRBV20-1 and TRBJ2-1; TRBD1 matches at 8 bases. Germline V lookup: CDR1 DFQATT, CDR2 SNEGSKA (reference sequence). The CDR3 has 13 amino acids. The CDR3 protein is CSAGETGENEQFF. The DNA for the CDR3 is TGCAGTGCTGGAGAGACAGGGGAGAATGAGCAGTTCTTC.

The chain joins TRBV27 to TRBJ2-3, with TRBD1 as a possible D gene (7 bases). Germline lookup yields CDR1 MNHEY and CDR2 SMNVEV (reference sequence). Trimming removed 6 bases at V and 1 base at J, with 32 bases between. This CDR3 region has 21 residues. Here the CDR3 DNA reads TGTGCCAGCAGACTACTAGCAGGGGGGAAAATCGGGCTAATCGGCACAGATACGCAGTATTTT. Its protein is CASRLLAGGKIGLIGTDTQYF.

This clonotype was seen only a few times. J is TRBJ2-1 and V is TRBV27; 9 bases agree with TRBD1. Losses at the gene ends were 2 bases for V and 5 bases for J; bases not matched to a gene: 7. The CDR3 is 16 amino acids. Germline assignment: CDR1 MNHEY and CDR2 SMNVEV (reference sequence). Here the CDR3 DNA reads TGTGCCAGCAGTTTAGGGTTAGGGACAGGGAACAATGAGCAGTTCTTC. Translated: CASSLGLGTGNNEQFF.

This clonotype was seen just once. The chain has TRBV5-1 and TRBJ2-3, with 10 bases that match TRBD2. This CDR3 is built from 16 residues. V shed 0 bases and J 4 bases; nucleotides not matched to a gene: 5. Per germline, CDR1 SGHRS and CDR2 YFSETQ. CDR3 protein: CASSLALAGVADTQYF. The CDR3 nucleotides are TGCGCCAGCAGCTTGGCCCTAGCGGGAGTGGCAGATACGCAGTATTTT.

The sample holds a few counts of this clonotype. V and J are TRBV10-3 and TRBJ2-4; possibly TRBD2 for D (6 bases). The CDR3 extends over 16 amino acids. V lost 2 bases, J lost 0 bases, and 11 bases lay in between. CDR1 and CDR2 (germline): ENHRY, SYGVKD. The CDR3 nucleotides are TGTGCCATCAGTGAGGAGCGGGTTCTAGCCAAAAACATTCAGTACTTC. It codes for CAISEERVLAKNIQYF.

The V call is TRBV28, the J call TRBJ2-7, with TRBD2 identical over 11 bases. The germline V gene encodes CDR1 MDHEN and CDR2 SYDVKM. There are 16 residues in the CDR3. Unmatched junction bases numbered 9, after V lost 5 bases and J lost 3 bases. The CDR3: CASSGRLAGTHYEQYF. The CDR3 DNA follows: TGTGCCAGCAGTGGACGACTAGCGGGAACCCACTACGAGCAGTACTTC. The whole variable domain, filled in from reference TRBV28 and TRBJ2-7, reads DVKVTQSSRYLVKRTGEKVFLECVQDMDHENMFWYRQDPGLGLRLIYFSYDVKMKEKGDIPEGYSVSREKKERFSLILESASTNQTSMYLCASSGRLAGTHYEQYFGPGTRLTVT.

The gene calls are TRBV12-3 or TRBV12-4 and TRBJ2-2, with D perhaps TRBD1 or TRBD2 (5 bases each). The CDR3 loop spans 14 amino acids. Trimming cost V 5 bases and J 9 bases, with 16 bases left between them. In DNA form, the CDR3 reads TGTGCCAGCAGTCCCGGACACGGGAATAGGGAGCTGTTTTTT. Residues: CASSPGHGNRELFF.

The V and J genes are TRBV9 and TRBJ1-1; possible D gene TRBD1, 5 bases. The ends were cut back, 4 bases at V and 1 base at J, with 17 bases in the middle. The CDR3 is made up of 16 amino acids. CDR1 and CDR2 from the germline V gene are SGDLS and YYNGEE. The CDR3 DNA reads as TGTGCCAGCAGCCCCTCCGCGTGGGGGGAGAACACTGAAGCTTTCTTT. It yields the protein CASSPSAWGENTEAFF.

This clonotype was detected a few times. The chain carries TRBV20-1 and TRBJ1-4, with 8 bases identical to TRBD1. Losses at the gene ends were 0 bases for V and 0 bases for J; bases not matched to a gene: 6. The CDR3 is 17 amino acids. Germline V gene sequence: CDR1 DFQATT, CDR2 SNEGSKA (reference sequence). CDR3 sequence: CSARDPRTGSTNEKLFF. The CDR3 nucleotides are TGCAGTGCTAGAGACCCCCGGACAGGGTCAACTAATGAAAAACTGTTTTTT.

V gene TRBV6-5 combines with J gene TRBJ2-5; a possible D gene is TRBD1 (6 bases). Trimming removed 2 bases from V and 2 bases from J, with 12 bases in between. The CDR3 is made up of 15 amino acids. Germline CDR1 MNHEY, CDR2 SVGAGI. This CDR3 reads CASSYEDRSQETQYF. The DNA for the CDR3 is TGTGCCAGCAGTTACGAGGACAGAAGTCAAGAGACCCAGTACTTC.

The V and J genes are TRBV14 and TRBJ2-7, with a weak D call TRBD1 (5 bases). Trimming cost V 3 bases and J 0 bases, with 6 bases left between them. The CDR3 contains 13 residues. Germline V lookup: CDR1 SGHDN, CDR2 FVKESK. The CDR3 DNA follows: TGTGCCAGCAGCCAGGACACCTCCTACGAGCAGTACTTC. Protein product: CASSQDTSYEQYF.